This TCR beta chain was found in a study of spatial heterogeneity in lung cancer. Study-wide background: The average appearance count of each unique TCR and UMI combination in raw reads was more than eight.

Germline V gene data show CDR1 as SGHDN and CDR2 as FVKESK. The CDR3 contains 14 residues. V lost 6 bases and J lost 4, with 15 bases in between. As regards this clonotype: The target antigen is unknown.

Unique molecular identifiers, one per molecule, were present on every TCR cDNA molecule. TCRdb independently ran MiXCR on the 5' RACE reads; one entry per CDR3 protein. The sample contains roughly 49,000 distinct CDR3 sequences, more than 6.5% of which appear only once. Study-wide findings and caveats: Follow-up blood showed ubiquitous expanded tumor TCRs less than blood at resection did.

Time point in this sample: sample taken at primary tumor resection. Whole RNA from tumor, nontumor lung or frozen PBMC was sequenced unsorted. Samples came from roughly 72 TRACERx patients with untreated early-stage lung cancer. This receptor was identified in a female donor with early-stage non-small cell lung cancer. Source: PBMCs, taken at surgery. The chain recombines TRBV14 with TRBJ1-1; D call uncertain. The CDR3, as DNA: TGTGCCAGCAGTCCTTTTTTGGGTAGCACTGAAGCTTTCTTT. Protein product: CASSPFLGSTEAFF. Together with reference TRBV14 and TRBJ1-1, the CDR3 gives the full variable domain: EAGVTQFPSHSVIEKGQTVTLRCDPISGHDNLYWYRRVMGKEIKFLLHFVKESKQDESGMPNNRFLAERTGGTYSTLKVQPAELEDSGVYFCASSPFLGSTEAFFGQGTRLTVV.